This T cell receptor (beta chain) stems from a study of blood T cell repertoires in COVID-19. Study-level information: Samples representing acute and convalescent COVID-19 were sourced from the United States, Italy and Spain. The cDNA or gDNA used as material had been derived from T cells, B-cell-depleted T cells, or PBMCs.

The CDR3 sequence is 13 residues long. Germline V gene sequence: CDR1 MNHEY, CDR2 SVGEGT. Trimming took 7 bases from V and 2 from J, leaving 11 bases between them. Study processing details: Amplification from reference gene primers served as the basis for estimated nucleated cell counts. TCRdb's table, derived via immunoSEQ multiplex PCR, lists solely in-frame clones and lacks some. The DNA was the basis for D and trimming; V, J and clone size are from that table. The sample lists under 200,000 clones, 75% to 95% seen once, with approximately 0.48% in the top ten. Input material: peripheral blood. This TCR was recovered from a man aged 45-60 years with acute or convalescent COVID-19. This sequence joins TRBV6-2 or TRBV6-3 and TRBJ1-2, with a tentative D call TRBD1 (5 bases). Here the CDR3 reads CASNPTENYGYTF. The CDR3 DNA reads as TGTGCCAGCAACCCGACAGAAAACTATGGCTACACCTTC.